Given below is one TCR beta chain in context. The antigen remains unidentified. Separate from the 666-subject first cohort, the approximately 120-subject validation cohort was the one that the donors belonged to. These data come from a study of cytomegalovirus exposure and HLA in healthy donors. Whole-study results and caveats: TCR sequences were mostly rare, though some public TCRs occurred in many donors. Among TCR beta chains, those listed as cytomegalovirus-associated numbered around 160. Confirmation was obtained in vitro that a few CMV-associated chains are specific for CMV antigens.

This CDR3 spans 17 amino acids. Germline CDR1 LNHNV, CDR2 YYDKDF (reference sequence). Trimming at V came to 5 bases and at J to 4 bases, leaving 15 bases not matched to a gene. Only in-frame clones appear in the TCRdb table, and some are missing; sequencing was by immunoSEQ multiplex PCR. The table has around 300,000 clones, roughly 87% seen once. The source of this sequence is a man aged 25-45 years in good health and CMV-seronegative. J is TRBJ2-3 and V is TRBV15; 7 bases agree with TRBD1. The sample consisted of PBMCs. CDR3 in amino acids: CATSPPPETGSSDTQYF. The CDR3 coding sequence is TGTGCCACCAGCCCACCCCCGGAGACAGGGAGTTCAGATACGCAGTATTTT. Filled out from reference TRBV15 and TRBJ2-3, the complete variable domain reads DAMVIQNPRYQVTQFGKPVTLSCSQTLNHNVMYWYQQKSSQAPKLLFHYYDKDFNNEADTPDNFQSRRPNTSFCFLDIRSPGLGDTAMYLCATSPPPETGSSDTQYFGPGTRLTVL.